A selection of T cell receptor beta chains follows, all from one sample in a study of cytomegalovirus exposure and HLA in healthy donors. Libraries were prepared by immunoSEQ multiplex PCR; TCRdb keeps only in-frame clonotypes and omits some of them. The top ten clones hold approximately 4% of a sample with more than 90,000 clones, around 73% of them seen once. Sequencing was carried out using PBMCs. These receptors came from a woman in her thirties or forties in good health and CMV-seropositive. CDR3s include the opening cysteine and the closing phenylalanine or tryptophan. Each record gives: CDR3 protein, CDR3 DNA, D gene, V gene, clone size, J gene. D genes are given only for firm matches. Not all rows give a size; the values are once, few, many and, for expanded clones, a class.

CDR3aa: CASSPRDSISGANVLTF
CDR3nt: TGTGCCAGCAGCCCCCGGGACTCCATCTCTGGGGCCAACGTCCTGACTTTC
d_gene: NA
v_gene: TRBV9
abundance: NA
j_gene: TRBJ2-6

CDR3aa: CATSRDPRETQYF
CDR3nt: TGTGCCACCAGCAGAGATCCCCGAGAGACCCAGTACTTC
d_gene: NA
v_gene: TRBV15
abundance: NA
j_gene: TRBJ2-5

CDR3aa: CASSRGWGTDTQYF
CDR3nt: TGTGCCAGCTCCAGGGGGTGGGGGACAGATACGCAGTATTTT
d_gene: TRBD1
v_gene: TRBV2
abundance: NA
j_gene: TRBJ2-3

CDR3aa: CASSYGQRESGYTF
CDR3nt: TGTGCCAGCAGTTACGGTCAGAGGGAGAGTGGCTACACCTTC
d_gene: NA
v_gene: TRBV6-6
abundance: NA
j_gene: TRBJ1-2

CDR3aa: CASSPTGTSRTEQYF
CDR3nt: TGTGCCAGCAGCCCGACCGGGACTAGCCGTACCGAGCAGTACTTC
d_gene: TRBD2
v_gene: TRBV7-6
abundance: NA
j_gene: TRBJ2-7

CDR3aa: CASSSLTSGSLGETQYF
CDR3nt: TGTGCCAGCAGCTCCTTGACTAGCGGGAGTCTCGGGGAGACCCAGTACTTC
d_gene: TRBD2
v_gene: TRBV5-4
abundance: NA
j_gene: TRBJ2-5

CDR3aa: CASSPSWGLATGELFF
CDR3nt: TGTGCCAGCAGCCCTTCGTGGGGACTAGCCACCGGGGAGCTGTTTTTT
d_gene: TRBD2
v_gene: TRBV13
abundance: NA
j_gene: TRBJ2-2

CDR3aa: CSGGEGLAAQYF
CDR3nt: TGCAGCGGTGGGGAGGGGCTAGCGGCTCAGTACTTC
d_gene: TRBD2
v_gene: TRBV29-1
abundance: NA
j_gene: TRBJ2-5

CDR3aa: CASSHGQGSDTEAFF
CDR3nt: TGCGCCAGCAGCCACGGACAGGGATCTGACACTGAAGCTTTCTTT
d_gene: TRBD1
v_gene: TRBV4-1
abundance: NA
j_gene: TRBJ1-1

CDR3aa: CASSVLAGGLETQYF
CDR3nt: TGTGCCAGCAGCGTTCTAGCGGGAGGGTTGGAGACCCAGTACTTC
d_gene: TRBD2
v_gene: TRBV9
abundance: NA
j_gene: TRBJ2-5

CDR3aa: CASTRGLAQETQYF
CDR3nt: TGTGCCAGCACTCGGGGACTAGCCCAAGAGACCCAGTACTTC
d_gene: TRBD2
v_gene: TRBV7-2
abundance: NA
j_gene: TRBJ2-5

CDR3aa: CAWSKGLAGGEQFF
CDR3nt: TGTGCCTGGAGTAAGGGACTAGCGGGAGGTGAGCAGTTCTTC
d_gene: TRBD2
v_gene: TRBV30
abundance: NA
j_gene: TRBJ2-1

CDR3aa: CASSDGPGGTDTQYF
CDR3nt: TGTGCCAGCAGTGACGGGCCCGGGGGAACAGATACGCAGTATTTT
d_gene: NA
v_gene: TRBV6-4
abundance: NA
j_gene: TRBJ2-3

CDR3aa: CASSLGEANYGYTF
CDR3nt: TGTGCCAGCAGCTTAGGGGAGGCCAACTATGGCTACACCTTC
d_gene: NA
v_gene: TRBV7-9
abundance: NA
j_gene: TRBJ1-2

CDR3aa: CASSLEAGGYEQYF
CDR3nt: TGTGCCAGCAGCTTAGAGGCCGGGGGGTACGAGCAGTACTTC
d_gene: TRBD2
v_gene: TRBV7-9
abundance: NA
j_gene: TRBJ2-7

CDR3aa: CASNGRQANQETQYF
CDR3nt: TGTGCCAGCAACGGAAGACAGGCCAACCAAGAGACCCAGTACTTC
d_gene: NA
v_gene: TRBV5-6
abundance: NA
j_gene: TRBJ2-5

CDR3aa: CASSPTAGTNIGETQYF
CDR3nt: TGTGCCAGCAGCCCAACGGCCGGGACTAACATAGGAGAGACCCAGTACTTC
d_gene: TRBD2
v_gene: TRBV5-5
abundance: NA
j_gene: TRBJ2-5

CDR3aa: CASSQDRAGGAGYEQYF
CDR3nt: TGCGCCAGCAGCCAAGATAGGGCGGGGGGGGCTGGCTACGAGCAGTACTTC
d_gene: TRBD2
v_gene: TRBV4-1
abundance: NA
j_gene: TRBJ2-7

CDR3aa: CASSLQLAGVGTDTQYF
CDR3nt: TGTGCCAGCAGCTTACAGCTAGCGGGAGTCGGCACAGATACGCAGTATTTT
d_gene: TRBD2
v_gene: TRBV11-2
abundance: NA
j_gene: TRBJ2-3

CDR3aa: CASSLRQGNTEAFF
CDR3nt: TGTGCCAGCAGCCTCCGACAGGGGAACACTGAAGCTTTCTTT
d_gene: TRBD1
v_gene: TRBV7-9
abundance: NA
j_gene: TRBJ1-1

CDR3aa: CASSESVGTGADEQYF
CDR3nt: TGTGCCAGCAGTGAATCGGTTGGGACAGGGGCGGACGAGCAGTACTTC
d_gene: TRBD1
v_gene: TRBV6-1
abundance: many
j_gene: TRBJ2-7

CDR3aa: CSVKGGTSRGYEQYF
CDR3nt: TGCAGCGTTAAAGGCGGGACTAGCAGAGGTTACGAGCAGTACTTC
d_gene: TRBD2
v_gene: TRBV29-1
abundance: NA
j_gene: TRBJ2-7

CDR3aa: CASTSRTGSYEQYF
CDR3nt: TGTGCCAGCACCTCCCGGACAGGGTCCTACGAGCAGTACTTC
d_gene: TRBD1
v_gene: TRBV7-8
abundance: NA
j_gene: TRBJ2-7

CDR3aa: CASNRGNGNTIYF
CDR3nt: TGCGCCAGTAACAGGGGTAACGGAAACACCATATATTTT
d_gene: TRBD1
v_gene: TRBV5-1
abundance: few
j_gene: TRBJ1-3

CDR3aa: CASSFFYEQYF
CDR3nt: TGTGCCAGCAGTTTCTTCTACGAGCAGTACTTC
d_gene: NA
v_gene: TRBV28
abundance: few
j_gene: TRBJ2-7

CDR3aa: CASSQPTGGAEDEKLFF
CDR3nt: TGTGCCAGCAGCCAGCCGACAGGGGGCGCAGAGGATGAAAAACTGTTTTTT
d_gene: TRBD1
v_gene: TRBV5-6
abundance: few
j_gene: TRBJ1-4

CDR3aa: CASSQDYETGYPEAFF
CDR3nt: TGCGCCAGCAGCCAAGACTATGAGACAGGGTATCCTGAAGCTTTCTTT
d_gene: TRBD1
v_gene: TRBV4-1
abundance: NA
j_gene: TRBJ1-1

CDR3aa: CAISDSRDSNEKLFF
CDR3nt: TGTGCCATCAGTGATAGTAGGGACTCTAATGAAAAACTGTTTTTT
d_gene: NA
v_gene: TRBV10-3
abundance: NA
j_gene: TRBJ1-4

CDR3aa: CASKGAGGYEQYF
CDR3nt: TGTGCCAGCAAAGGCGCAGGGGGGTACGAGCAGTACTTC
d_gene: NA
v_gene: TRBV6-1
abundance: once
j_gene: TRBJ2-7

CDR3aa: CASSPLEGPTEAFF
CDR3nt: TGTGCCAGCTCACCATTGGAGGGGCCCACTGAAGCTTTCTTT
d_gene: NA
v_gene: TRBV18
abundance: NA
j_gene: TRBJ1-1

CDR3aa: CATSRGATRSGANVLTF
CDR3nt: TGTGCCACCAGCAGAGGGGCCACCCGCTCTGGGGCCAACGTCCTGACTTTC
d_gene: NA
v_gene: TRBV15
abundance: NA
j_gene: TRBJ2-6

CDR3aa: CSVVSQGFYEQYF
CDR3nt: TGCAGCGTTGTTTCCCAGGGTTTCTACGAGCAGTACTTC
d_gene: NA
v_gene: TRBV29-1
abundance: NA
j_gene: TRBJ2-7

CDR3aa: CASSELSGSTDTQYF
CDR3nt: TGTGCCAGCAGTGAACTGAGCGGGAGCACAGATACGCAGTATTTT
d_gene: NA
v_gene: TRBV2
abundance: NA
j_gene: TRBJ2-3

CDR3aa: CASRPHSYGYTF
CDR3nt: TGTGCCAGCAGGCCCCACAGTTATGGCTACACCTTC
d_gene: NA
v_gene: TRBV6-1
abundance: few
j_gene: TRBJ1-2

CDR3aa: CASSGYQGASGNTIYF
CDR3nt: TGTGCCAGCAGCGGATACCAGGGGGCCTCTGGAAACACCATATATTTT
d_gene: TRBD1
v_gene: TRBV5-6
abundance: NA
j_gene: TRBJ1-3

CDR3aa: CASSQLSSRGTQETQYF
CDR3nt: TGTGCCAGCAGCCAGCTAAGCTCCAGGGGGACACAAGAGACCCAGTACTTC
d_gene: TRBD1
v_gene: TRBV7-6
abundance: NA
j_gene: TRBJ2-5

CDR3aa: CASSFEGLTLNEQFF
CDR3nt: TGTGCCAGCAGTTTCGAGGGATTAACGCTCAATGAGCAGTTCTTC
d_gene: NA
v_gene: TRBV28
abundance: NA
j_gene: TRBJ2-1

CDR3aa: CASSLREEGYGYTF
CDR3nt: TGTGCCAGCTCACTACGCGAGGAGGGCTATGGCTACACCTTC
d_gene: NA
v_gene: TRBV18
abundance: few
j_gene: TRBJ1-2

CDR3aa: CASSLTHLQGSSYEQYF
CDR3nt: TGTGCCAGCAGCTTAACCCATTTACAGGGCAGCTCCTACGAGCAGTACTTC
d_gene: NA
v_gene: TRBV11-2
abundance: NA
j_gene: TRBJ2-7

CDR3aa: CASRGTSGRSYESYEQYF
CDR3nt: TGCGCCAGCAGAGGGACTAGCGGGAGATCTTACGAGTCCTACGAGCAGTACTTC
d_gene: TRBD2
v_gene: TRBV5-1
abundance: once
j_gene: TRBJ2-7

CDR3aa: CASSFGGGTEAFF
CDR3nt: TGTGCCAGCAGCTTCGGGGGGGGCACTGAAGCTTTCTTT
d_gene: NA
v_gene: TRBV7-6
abundance: NA
j_gene: TRBJ1-1

CDR3aa: CASSGTGGGEQFF
CDR3nt: TGTGCCAGCTCAGGCACAGGGGGCGGTGAGCAGTTCTTC
d_gene: TRBD1
v_gene: TRBV18
abundance: NA
j_gene: TRBJ2-1